This T cell receptor (beta chain) was documented in a study of blood T cell repertoires in COVID-19. In the study overall: The samples span acute and convalescent COVID-19 from the United States, Italy and Spain. PBMCs, B-cell-depleted T cells, or T cells provided the cDNA or gDNA that made up the material.

The length of the CDR3 is 14 residues. CDR1 SGHRS and CDR2 YFSETQ come from the germline V gene. The junction had 4 bases not matched to a gene; V was cut back by 1 base and J by 7 bases. In the study's own analysis: Amplification of reference gene primers was used by the study to estimate nucleated cell counts. Clones were sequenced by immunoSEQ multiplex PCR, and TCRdb holds only the in-frame ones, with some missing. V and J calls and clone size are given by that table; D and trimming were obtained from the DNA. The table has 280,000 or so clones, approximately 90% seen once; the top ten hold under 15%.

Input material: peripheral blood. The chain uses TRBV5-1 and TRBJ2-1; TRBD2 matches 8 bases. The clonotype comes from an older woman with acute or convalescent COVID-19. CDR3 protein: CASSLTSGTNEQFF. CDR3 nucleotides: TGCGCCAGCAGCTTGACTAGCGGAACGAATGAGCAGTTCTTC.